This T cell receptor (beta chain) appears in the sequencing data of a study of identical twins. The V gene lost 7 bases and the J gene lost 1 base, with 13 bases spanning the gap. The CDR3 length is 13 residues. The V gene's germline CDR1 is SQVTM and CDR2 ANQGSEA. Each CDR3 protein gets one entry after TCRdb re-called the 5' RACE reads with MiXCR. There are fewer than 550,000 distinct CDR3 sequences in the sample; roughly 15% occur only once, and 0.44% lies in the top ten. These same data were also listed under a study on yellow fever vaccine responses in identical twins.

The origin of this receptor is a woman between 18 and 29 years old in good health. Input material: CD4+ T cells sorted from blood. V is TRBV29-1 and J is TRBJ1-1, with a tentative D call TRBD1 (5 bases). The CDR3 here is CSARGVGNTEAFF. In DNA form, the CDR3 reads TGCAGCGCCCGAGGGGTCGGGAACACTGAAGCTTTCTTT.